These 13 T cell receptor beta chains share one sample of origin, sequenced in a study of OX40 agonist ivuxolimab in advanced cancers. Using immunoSEQ multiplex PCR, the repertoire was profiled, and TCRdb retains in-frame clones only, with some absent. The sample lists about 40,000 clones; approximately 87% were seen once. Sequenced material: CD4+ or CD8+ T cells sorted from blood, taken in a trial of the OX40 agonist ivuxolimab. These receptors all stem from an adult with an advanced solid tumor such as melanoma, head and neck, liver or kidney cancer.

As regards this clone: Other DNA sequences from this sample encode an identical CDR3 as well. V usage is TRBV19 and J usage is TRBJ2-1; D is possibly TRBD2 (6 bases). The CDR3 consists of 14 residues. The V gene lost 5 bases and the J gene lost 0 bases, with 8 bases spanning the gap. The V gene's germline CDR1 is LNHDA and CDR2 SQIVND (reference sequence). The CDR3 is CASSLGGSYNEQFF. CDR3 nucleotide sequence: TGTGCCAGTAGTTTGGGGGGCTCCTACAATGAGCAGTTCTTC.

By share, this clone ranks as medium-sized. The chain carries TRBV5-1 and TRBJ1-4; D is undetermined. Per germline, CDR1 SGHRS and CDR2 YFSETQ. This CDR3 has 18 residues. Trimming took off 4 bases at V and 5 bases at J, with 24 bases between the two ends. The CDR3 is CASSGEVYFTPLNEKLFF. In DNA, the CDR3 is TGCGCCAGCAGCGGCGAAGTTTATTTTACACCTTTGAATGAAAAACTGTTTTTT. The full variable domain, rest sourced from reference TRBV5-1 and TRBJ1-4, is KAGVTQTPRYLIKTRGQQVTLSCSPISGHRSVSWYQQTPGQGLQFLFEYFSETQRNKGNFPGRFSGRQFSNSRSEMNVSTLELGDSALYLCASSGEVYFTPLNEKLFFGSGTQLSVL.

The CDR3 DNA is TGTGCCAGCAGCTTAGGACTAGTAATACAAGAGACCCAGTACTTC. It translates to CASSLGLVIQETQYF. This chain uses TRBV11-2 with TRBJ2-5, with TRBD2 as a possible D gene (6 bases). Trimming pared 1 base from V and 2 bases from J, leaving 11 bases between. This CDR3 is 15 amino acids long. CDR1 is SGHAT and CDR2 is FQNNGV in the germline V gene.

The chain recombines TRBV6-6 with TRBJ1-4; D is ambiguous. Trimming left V 6 bases short and J 8 bases short, with 13 bases between. Germline V gene lookup returns CDR1 MNHNY and CDR2 SVGAGI (reference sequence). The CDR3 contains 13 residues. The CDR3 DNA reads TGTGCCAGCAGGCTGCGGGTTCTCGAAAAACTGTTTTTT. This translates into CASRLRVLEKLFF.

The chain employs TRBV5-6 and TRBJ2-7, with TRBD2 matching over 9 bases. The CDR3 contains 14 residues. Germline lookup yields CDR1 SGHDT and CDR2 YYEEEE. After removal of 5 bases from V and 6 bases from J, the junction contained 9 bases not matched to a gene. Written as DNA, the CDR3 is TGTGCCAGCAGGAATAGCGGGAGTATCTCCGAGCAGTACTTC. Translating gives CASRNSGSISEQYF.

The chain combines TRBV19 with TRBJ1-5; D perhaps matches TRBD1 (5 bases). This CDR3 is 15 amino acids long. V shed 1 base and J shed 7 bases, with 14 bases lying between them. Germline V lookup: CDR1 LNHDA, CDR2 SQIVND (reference sequence). The CDR3 reads CASSIVAGRIQPQHF. The CDR3 DNA is TGTGCCAGTAGTATAGTGGCAGGGAGGATACAGCCCCAGCATTTT. The variable domain in full, with the rest retrieved from reference TRBV19 and TRBJ1-5, is DGGITQSPKYLFRKEGQNVTLSCEQNLNHDAMYWYRQDPGQGLRLIYYSQIVNDFQKGDIAEGYSVSREKKESFPLTVTSAQKNPTAFYLCASSIVAGRIQPQHFGDGTRLSIL.

J is TRBJ1-5 and V is TRBV7-2; perhaps TRBD1 as D (5 bases). Germline CDR1 SGHTA, CDR2 FQGNSA. V was cut by 5 bases and J by 5 bases, with 10 bases left in between. The CDR3 spans 13 residues. The CDR3 DNA follows: TGTGCCAGCAGCGCGGACAAGCATCAGCCCCAGCATTTT. Residues: CASSADKHQPQHF. Based on the CDR3 plus reference TRBV7-2 and TRBJ1-5, the full variable domain is GAGVSQSPSNKVTEKGKDVELRCDPISGHTALYWYRQSLGQGLEFLIYFQGNSAPDKSGLPSDRFSAERTGGSVSTLTIQRTQQEDSAVYLCASSADKHQPQHFGDGTRLSIL.

V and J are TRBV14 and TRBJ1-2; 7 bases are shared with TRBD1. CDR1 is SGHDN and CDR2 is FVKESK in the germline V gene. V shed 4 bases, J shed 4 bases, and the junction held 9 bases outside the gene matches. This CDR3 is 15 amino acids long. The DNA of the CDR3 is TGTGCCAGCAGCCTCGACAGGGTCGACTCCTATGGCTACACCTTC. Amino acid sequence: CASSLDRVDSYGYTF.

The chain has TRBV19 and TRBJ2-3; 7 bases are shared with TRBD2. The germline V gene has CDR1 LNHDA and CDR2 SQIVND (reference sequence). The CDR3 covers 15 residues. J lost 2 bases, V lost 7 bases, and 9 bases had no gene match. The CDR3 loop is CASNGGTTHTDTQYF. DNA of the CDR3: TGTGCCAGTAACGGGGGGACTACGCACACAGATACGCAGTATTTT.

This clone showed up just once. This sequence joins TRBV11-3 and TRBJ2-5, with D tentatively TRBD1 (6 bases). From germline, CDR1 is SGHNT and CDR2 YENEEA. This CDR3 is built from 13 residues. Trimming cost V 5 bases and J 5 bases, with 12 bases left between them. The CDR3 loop reads CASSLQGRETQYF. CDR3 DNA: TGTGCCAGCAGCCTACAGGGAAGGGAGACCCAGTACTTC.

V gene TRBV27 combines with J gene TRBJ2-1; D uncertain. V was clipped by 6 bases and J by 4 bases, with 10 bases between them. The CDR3 spans 13 residues. Per the germline V gene, CDR1 is MNHEY and CDR2 is SMNVEV (reference sequence). The CDR3 loop is CASRTLQYNEQFF. In DNA, the CDR3 is TGTGCCAGCAGAACCTTACAGTACAATGAGCAGTTCTTC.

The chain is built from TRBV5-6 and TRBJ2-7; D gene uncertain. Trimming pared 1 base from V and 6 bases from J, leaving 20 bases between. The CDR3 is 16 amino acids. From germline, CDR1 is SGHDT and CDR2 YYEEEE. Here the CDR3 DNA reads TGTGCCAGCAGCTTGTGGTCGGCGACTTCCTTCCTCGAGCAGTACTTC. Translation gives CASSLWSATSFLEQYF.

This clone was recorded only once. The rearrangement joins TRBV5-1 to TRBJ1-1, with D hard to call. V gave up 4 bases and J gave up 4 bases, with 14 bases separating them. CDR3 size: 14 residues. Germline values: CDR1 SGHRS, CDR2 YFSETQ. CDR3 residues: CASSPRVGGTEAFF. The CDR3 nucleotides read TGCGCCAGCAGCCCGCGCGTGGGAGGCACTGAAGCTTTCTTT.